This TCR beta chain was sequenced for a study of cytotoxic CD8 clonotypes in ibrutinib-treated CLL. Overall study findings and caveats: Sampling of sustained-remission and progressing patients occurred at differing times.

CDR1 is SGHTA and CDR2 is FQGNSA in the germline V gene. V lost 8 bases, J lost 2 bases, and 20 bases lay in between. The CDR3 loop spans 16 amino acids. As to this clone: Its antigen is unidentified.

The assay was immunoSEQ multiplex PCR, and TCRdb's table has in-frame clones only and misses some. The table shows fewer than 200,000 clones, with less than 85% occurring only once. The origin of this receptor is a human donor with chronic lymphocytic leukemia. The rearrangement links TRBV7-2 to TRBJ2-3, with D possibly being TRBD1 or TRBD2 (6 bases each). The starting material was PBMCs, obtained after 24 months of ibrutinib treatment. The CDR3 DNA reads as TGTGCCAGCCGCGAGGGGGGATATCACCTCACAGATACGCAGTATTTT. Translating it yields CASREGGYHLTDTQYF.